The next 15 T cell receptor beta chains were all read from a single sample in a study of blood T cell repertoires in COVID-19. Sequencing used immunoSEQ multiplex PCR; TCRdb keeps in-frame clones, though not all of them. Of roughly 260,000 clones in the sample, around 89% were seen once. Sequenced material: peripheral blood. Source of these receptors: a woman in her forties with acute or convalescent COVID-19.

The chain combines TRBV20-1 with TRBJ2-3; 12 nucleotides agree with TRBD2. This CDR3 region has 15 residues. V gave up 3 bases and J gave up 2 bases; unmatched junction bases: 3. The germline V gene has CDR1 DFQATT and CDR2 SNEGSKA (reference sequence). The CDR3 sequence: CSASPSGGATDTQYF. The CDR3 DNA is TGCAGTGCTAGTCCTAGCGGGGGGGCCACAGATACGCAGTATTTT.

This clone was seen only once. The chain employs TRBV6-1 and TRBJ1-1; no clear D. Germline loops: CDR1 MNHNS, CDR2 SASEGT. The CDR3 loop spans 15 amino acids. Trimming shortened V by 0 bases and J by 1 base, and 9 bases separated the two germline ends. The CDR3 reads CASSEALARNTEAFF. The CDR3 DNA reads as TGTGCCAGCAGTGAAGCGCTGGCCAGGAACACTGAAGCTTTCTTT.

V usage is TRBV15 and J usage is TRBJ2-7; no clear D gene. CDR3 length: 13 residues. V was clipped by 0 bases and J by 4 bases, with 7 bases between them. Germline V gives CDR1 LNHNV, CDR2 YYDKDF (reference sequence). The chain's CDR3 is CATSRDLVYEQYV. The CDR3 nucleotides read TGTGCCACCAGCAGAGATCTCGTATACGAGCAGTACGTC.

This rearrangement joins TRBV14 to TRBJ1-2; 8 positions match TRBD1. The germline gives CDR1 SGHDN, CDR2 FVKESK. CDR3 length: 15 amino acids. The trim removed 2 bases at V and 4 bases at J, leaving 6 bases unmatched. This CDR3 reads CASSQIRTGLYGYTF. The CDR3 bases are TGTGCCAGCAGCCAAATCCGGACAGGGCTCTATGGCTACACCTTC.

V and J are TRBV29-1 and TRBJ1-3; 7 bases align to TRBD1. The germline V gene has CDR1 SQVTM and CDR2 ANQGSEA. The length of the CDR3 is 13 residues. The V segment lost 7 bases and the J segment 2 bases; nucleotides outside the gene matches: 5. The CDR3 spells CSAVQGTGNTIYF. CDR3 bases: TGCAGCGCCGTACAGGGGACTGGAAACACCATATATTTT. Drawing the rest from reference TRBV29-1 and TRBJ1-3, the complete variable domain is SAVISQKPSRDICQRGTSLTIQCQVDSQVTMMFWYRQQPGQSLTLIATANQGSEATYESGFVIDKFPISRPNLTFSTLTVSNMSPEDSSIYLCSAVQGTGNTIYFGEGSWLTVV.

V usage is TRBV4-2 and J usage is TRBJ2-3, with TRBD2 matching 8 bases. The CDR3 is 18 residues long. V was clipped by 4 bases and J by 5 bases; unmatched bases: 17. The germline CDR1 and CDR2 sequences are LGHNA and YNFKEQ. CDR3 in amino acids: CASSRRPYGGGSGDTQYF. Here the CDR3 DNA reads TGTGCCAGCAGCCGAAGACCTTATGGCGGGGGGTCGGGAGATACGCAGTATTTT.

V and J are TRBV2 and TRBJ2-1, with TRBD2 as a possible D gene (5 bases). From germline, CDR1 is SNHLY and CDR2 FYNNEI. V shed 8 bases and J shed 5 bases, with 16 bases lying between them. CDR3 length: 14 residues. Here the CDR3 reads CASGRPTGNNEQFF. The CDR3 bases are TGTGCCAGCGGCAGACCGACGGGAAACAATGAGCAGTTCTTC.

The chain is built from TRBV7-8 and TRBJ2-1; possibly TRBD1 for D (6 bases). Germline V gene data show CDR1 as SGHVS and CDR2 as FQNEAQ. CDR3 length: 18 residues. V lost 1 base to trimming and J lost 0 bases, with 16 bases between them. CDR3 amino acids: CASSLVYGGSSSYNEQFF. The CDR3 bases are TGTGCCAGCAGCTTAGTGTATGGGGGCTCTAGCTCCTACAATGAGCAGTTCTTC.

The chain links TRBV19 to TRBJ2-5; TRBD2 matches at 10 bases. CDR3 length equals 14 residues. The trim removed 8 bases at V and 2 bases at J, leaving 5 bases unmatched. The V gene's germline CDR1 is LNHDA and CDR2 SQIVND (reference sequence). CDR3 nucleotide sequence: TGTGCCAGTCGTAGCGGGGGGCTACAAGAGACCCAGTACTTC. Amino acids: CASRSGGLQETQYF.

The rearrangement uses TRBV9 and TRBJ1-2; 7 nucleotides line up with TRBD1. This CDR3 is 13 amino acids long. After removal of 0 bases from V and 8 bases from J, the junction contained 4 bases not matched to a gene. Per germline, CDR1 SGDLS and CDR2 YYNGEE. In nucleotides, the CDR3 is TGTGCCAGCAGCGTAGATCGACAGGGCGGCTACACCTTC. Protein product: CASSVDRQGGYTF.

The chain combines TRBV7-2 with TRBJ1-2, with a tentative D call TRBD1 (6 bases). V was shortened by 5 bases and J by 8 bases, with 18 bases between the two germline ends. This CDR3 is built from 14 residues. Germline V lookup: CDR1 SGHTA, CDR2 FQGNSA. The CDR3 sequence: CASSRTGTPGGYTF. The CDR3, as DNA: TGTGCCAGCAGCCGGACCGGGACACCTGGGGGCTACACCTTC.

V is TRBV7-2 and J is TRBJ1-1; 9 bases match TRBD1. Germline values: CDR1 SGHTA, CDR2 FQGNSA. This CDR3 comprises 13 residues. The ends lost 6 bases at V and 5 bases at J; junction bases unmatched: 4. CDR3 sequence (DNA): TGTGCCAGCAGGTCACAGGGGGCTACTGAAGCTTTCTTT. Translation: CASRSQGATEAFF.

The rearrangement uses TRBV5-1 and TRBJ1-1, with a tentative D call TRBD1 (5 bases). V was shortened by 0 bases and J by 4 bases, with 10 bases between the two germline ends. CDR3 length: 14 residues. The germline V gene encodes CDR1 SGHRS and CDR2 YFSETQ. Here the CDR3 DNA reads TGCGCCAGCAGCTTGGAAGGTAGGGGCACTGAAGCTTTCTTT. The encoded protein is CASSLEGRGTEAFF.

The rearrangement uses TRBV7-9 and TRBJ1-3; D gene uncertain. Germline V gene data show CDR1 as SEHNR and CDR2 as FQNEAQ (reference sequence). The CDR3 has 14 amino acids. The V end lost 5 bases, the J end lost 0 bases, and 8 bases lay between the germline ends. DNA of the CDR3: TGTGCCAGCAGCCCAGCGGGCTCTGGAAACACCATATATTTT. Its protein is CASSPAGSGNTIYF.

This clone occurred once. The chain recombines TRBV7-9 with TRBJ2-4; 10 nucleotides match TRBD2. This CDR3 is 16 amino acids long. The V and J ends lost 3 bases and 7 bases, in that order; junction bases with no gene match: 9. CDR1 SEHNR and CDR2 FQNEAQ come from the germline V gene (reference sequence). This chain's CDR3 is CASSLASGGQLNIQYF. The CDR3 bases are TGTGCCAGCAGCTTGGCTAGCGGGGGTCAATTGAACATTCAGTACTTC.